This T cell receptor beta chain was identified during a study of cytomegalovirus exposure and HLA in healthy donors (dated by TCRdb to the late 2010s). Context from the whole study: According to a later analysis, one platform produced both the approximately 110 validation repertoires and the 666 repertoires of the first cohort. High-throughput TCR immunosequencing, statistical association of individual TCRs with disease status, and machine learning were combined to predict cytomegalovirus infection status. Along with the approximately 600-subject first cohort, a separate validation cohort of around 120 different subjects was used. The study was designed to test whether signatures of past pathogen exposure could be identified by cataloging public T cell receptors.

Points on this clone: No antigen is known for it. No clone much larger than this one lies a single base away; base qualities are absent.

Preparation of the library involved the immunoSEQ multiplex PCR assay. Under the source paper's analysis protocol: To diagnose cytomegalovirus status from the catalog of TCR beta chain sequences, a statistical classification framework was built. Held by TCRdb, this immuneACCESS table contains in-frame sequences only and omits some clones. Under half of the omission traces to an unresolved V gene where checked; the cause of the rest is unknown. The V and J calls and clone size were taken over from that table, and D and trimming were inferred from the DNA. For this sample there are roughly 56,000 clones; about 92% appear just once. Roughly 1.2% of the sample is in the top ten clones. Separate from the roughly 700-subject first cohort, the validation cohort of about 110 subjects was the group to which the donors belonged. The V and J ends are trimmed by 8 bases and 5 bases, leaving 11 bases between them. The CDR3 measures 12 amino acids from cysteine to phenylalanine. The sequence is cut down to CDR3 DNA, 36 bases in frame from base 1. The germline V gene provides CDR1 SNHLY and CDR2 FYNNEI.

Beyond this particular receptor, the publication reports: Across donors, most TCR sequences were observed very rarely, whereas some public TCRs were present in many individuals. A later analysis found that TCRs clustered in the first cohort also tended to co-occur in the 100 to 150 validation repertoires, with 90% to 95% of cluster scores above 0. The authors suggested that the approach could potentially be extended to other disease states and immunological phenotypes. A later analysis had no HLA typing for the validation cohort, so co-occurrence there was scored across all 120 or so repertoires. In the study, 150 to 200 TCR beta chains were listed as associated with cytomegalovirus. Cytomegalovirus status was reported to be diagnosed by the classifier with high specificity and sensitivity in both the original and validation cohorts. In vitro tests confirmed that a few of the cytomegalovirus-associated TCR beta chains recognize cytomegalovirus antigens.

Sequenced sample: PBMCs. The V gene is TRBV2 and the J gene is TRBJ2-3; a tentative D match to TRBD2 spans 6 bases. The origin of this receptor is a man younger than 35 in good health and CMV-seronegative. The CDR3 protein: CASEGTEDTQYF. At the DNA level, the sequence is TGTGCCAGCGAGGGGACTGAAGATACGCAGTATTTT.